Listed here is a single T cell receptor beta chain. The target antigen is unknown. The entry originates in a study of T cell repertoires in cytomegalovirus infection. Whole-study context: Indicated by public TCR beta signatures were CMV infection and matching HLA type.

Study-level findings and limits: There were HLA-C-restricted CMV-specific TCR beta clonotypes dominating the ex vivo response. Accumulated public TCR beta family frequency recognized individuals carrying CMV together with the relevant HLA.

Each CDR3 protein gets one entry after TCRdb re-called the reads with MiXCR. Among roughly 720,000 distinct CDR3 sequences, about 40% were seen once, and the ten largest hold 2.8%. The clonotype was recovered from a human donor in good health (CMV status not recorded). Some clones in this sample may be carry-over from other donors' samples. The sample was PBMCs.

CDR3 in amino acids: CASSSMPGQGSDEAFF. The DNA for the CDR3 is TGTGCCAGCAGCTCTATGCCGGGACAGGGGTCAGATGAAGCTTTCTTT. The V and J genes are TRBV12-3 or TRBV12-4 and TRBJ1-1; 10 bases are shared with TRBD1. V lost 6 bases and J lost 7; bases outside the gene matches: 14. CDR3 size: 16 residues.